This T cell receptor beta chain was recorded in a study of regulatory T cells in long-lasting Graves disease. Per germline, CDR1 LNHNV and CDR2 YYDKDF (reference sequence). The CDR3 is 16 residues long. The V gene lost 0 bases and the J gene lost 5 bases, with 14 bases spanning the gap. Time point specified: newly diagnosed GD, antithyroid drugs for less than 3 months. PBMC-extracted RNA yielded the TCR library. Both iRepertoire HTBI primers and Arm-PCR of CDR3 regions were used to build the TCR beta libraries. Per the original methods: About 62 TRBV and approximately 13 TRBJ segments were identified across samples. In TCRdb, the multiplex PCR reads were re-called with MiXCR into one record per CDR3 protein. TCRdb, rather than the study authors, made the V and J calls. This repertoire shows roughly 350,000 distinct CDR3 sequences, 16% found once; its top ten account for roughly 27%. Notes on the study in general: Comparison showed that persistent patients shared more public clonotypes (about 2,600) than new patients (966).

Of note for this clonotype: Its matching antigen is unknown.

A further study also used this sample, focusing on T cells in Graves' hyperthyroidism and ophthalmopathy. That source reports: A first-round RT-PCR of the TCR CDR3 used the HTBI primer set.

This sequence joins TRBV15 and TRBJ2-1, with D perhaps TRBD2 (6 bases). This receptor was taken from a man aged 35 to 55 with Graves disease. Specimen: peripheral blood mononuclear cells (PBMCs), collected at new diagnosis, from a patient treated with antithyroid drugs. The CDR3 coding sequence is TGTGCCACCAGCAGAGAGGCCGGGACTTATAACAATGAGCAGTTCTTC. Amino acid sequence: CATSREAGTYNNEQFF. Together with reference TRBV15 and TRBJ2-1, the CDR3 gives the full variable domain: DAMVIQNPRYQVTQFGKPVTLSCSQTLNHNVMYWYQQKSSQAPKLLFHYYDKDFNNEADTPDNFQSRRPNTSFCFLDIRSPGLGDTAMYLCATSREAGTYNNEQFFGPGTRLTVL.